This TCR beta chain came from a study of vaccination and CD4 T cells after COVID-19. For the study at large: Each control was exposed to a CEFX pool, an HIV-1 Nef pool, or no peptide at all.

Cultured CD4+ T cell DNA was sequenced using the Oncomine TCR Beta short-read assay. TCRdb reanalysed the PCR reads using MiXCR and keeps one entry per CDR3 protein. The top ten clones hold around 33% of a sample with around 6,800 distinct CDR3 sequences, just under 75% of them seen once. With 2 bases clipped from V and 5 bases from J, the junction kept 13 bases outside the gene matches. The CDR3 has 17 amino acids. Germline values: CDR1 MNHEY, CDR2 SMNVEV (reference sequence). Noted treatment: roughly 10-day PBMC culture with coronavirus spike peptide pools or control peptides (ViraFEST assay). This clonotype was picked up a small number of times. Its antigen is unknown.

The rearrangement uses TRBV27 and TRBJ1-2, with 8 bases that match TRBD1. This sequence originates from a human donor who had recovered from COVID-19. Source material: CD4+ T cells from blood, cultured in vitro. CDR3 amino acids: CASSLKGGRGRLYGYTF. The CDR3 coding sequence is TGTGCCAGCAGTTTAAAGGGCGGCAGGGGGCGCCTTTATGGCTACACCTTC.